This entry concerns a single T cell receptor (beta chain). Its target is not known. The sample is drawn from a study of shared clonotypes between healthy human individuals. General study points: Relative to clonotypes present in all four donors, those not shared had lower generation probabilities. The sharing of 5% to 6.5% of naive CD4 clonotypes was seen across several donors.

The germline V gene encodes CDR1 KGHSH and CDR2 LQKENI. This CDR3 is 16 amino acids long. V dropped 5 bases and J dropped 2; count of bases not matched to a gene: 8. Assay: immunoSEQ multiplex PCR; the TCRdb copy retains only in-frame clones and omits some. Of under 1,900,000 clones listed, about 98.5% were seen once; the top ten hold around 0.38%. The genes are TRBV18 and TRBJ2-3; 9 nucleotides align to TRBD1. What was sequenced was naive CD4+ T cells sorted from blood. As for subset: CD45RA+ positively selected. The TCR originated in a man aged 30-40 years in good health. The CDR3 DNA sequence: TGTGCCAGCTCATCAAGCGGGGACAGGGCCACAGATACGCAGTATTTT. Translating it yields CASSSSGDRATDTQYF.